Below are 9 T cell receptor beta chains sequenced from a single sample in a study of post-analysis software for immune sequencing data (dated by TCRdb to the mid-2010s). The paper as a whole reports these results and caveats: Significantly higher frequencies in patients than in controls were found for roughly 5 TRBV segments, including TRBV5-6, TRBV5-1 and TRBV20-1.

Library preparation used PCR. Sequencing instrument: Illumina HiSeq 2500. Unique molecular identifiers were incorporated into TCR beta cDNA libraries to reduce PCR and sequencing biases. Using fastp trimming at Q25 and MiXCR clonotype assembly, TCRdb reanalyzed the public sequencing data and kept in-frame beta chains. Rows are unified per CDR3 protein, each entry keeping the most common DNA and genes. Counted in this sample were fewer than 600,000 distinct CDR3 sequences; over 35% of them appeared once. The ten largest make up 9.5% to 13% of the sample. These receptors are not linked to any known antigen. The sequenced sample consisted of blood. These receptors were obtained from a girl between 10 and 17 years old with multiple sclerosis.

This clonotype was seen a handful of times. The rearrangement links TRBV7-2 to TRBJ2-7, with D unclear. The CDR3 is 14 residues long. Trimming stripped 3 bases from V and 2 bases from J, with 11 bases between. Germline-derived CDR1 and CDR2 are SGHTA and FQGNSA. Written as DNA, the CDR3 is TGTGCCAGCAGCTTCATAGGACCGCCCTACGAGCAGTACTTC. This gives the protein CASSFIGPPYEQYF.

This chain connects TRBV11-2 to TRBJ1-1; 8 bases agree with TRBD1. The CDR3 runs 14 residues. Unmatched junction bases numbered 5, after V lost 3 bases and J lost 5 bases. Germline V CDR1 and CDR2: SGHAT, FQNNGV. In DNA form, the CDR3 reads TGTGCCAGCAGCTTGGACAGGGAAGGGACTGAAGCTTTCTTT. It codes for CASSLDREGTEAFF.

This rearrangement joins TRBV6-1 to TRBJ1-4, with 8 bases lining up with TRBD1. V trimming: 6 bases; J trimming: 6 bases; junction bases outside the gene matches: 15. This CDR3 spans 17 amino acids. CDR1 and CDR2 (germline): MNHNS, SASEGT. The CDR3 reads CASRDKGQGGWDEKLFF. DNA of the CDR3: TGTGCCAGCAGAGATAAAGGACAGGGAGGGTGGGATGAAAAACTGTTTTTT.

The chain recombines TRBV6-2 or TRBV6-3 with TRBJ1-1, with 7 bases fitting TRBD1. The V gene end was trimmed by 4 bases and the J gene end by 1 base; junction bases not matched to a gene: 6. Germline CDR1 reads MNHEY; CDR2 reads SVGEGT. This CDR3 spans 15 amino acids. DNA of the CDR3: TGTGCCAGCAGTTCTAACAGGGGCGGGAACACTGAAGCTTTCTTT. This gives the protein CASSSNRGGNTEAFF.

This chain uses TRBV7-9 with TRBJ2-7; 10 bases agree with TRBD2. Germline assignment: CDR1 SEHNR and CDR2 FQNEAQ (reference sequence). The junction had 8 bases not matched to a gene; V was cut back by 5 bases and J by 7 bases. CDR3 length: 14 amino acids. CDR3 protein: CASSRTGTSEEQYF. CDR3 bases: TGTGCCAGCAGCCGAACCGGGACTAGCGAGGAGCAGTACTTC.

The chain employs TRBV2 and TRBJ2-3; 8 bases align to TRBD1. After removal of 5 bases from V and 2 bases from J, the junction contained 6 bases not matched to a gene. Germline V lookup: CDR1 SNHLY, CDR2 FYNNEI. The length of the CDR3 is 15 residues. The CDR3 is CASSTGTGDTDTQYF. The CDR3 DNA sequence: TGTGCCAGCAGTACCGGGACAGGCGACACAGATACGCAGTATTTT.

The chain carries TRBV5-6 and TRBJ2-3; 10 nucleotides match TRBD2. The trim removed 2 bases at V and 5 bases at J, leaving 5 bases unmatched. This CDR3 spans 15 amino acids. Per germline, CDR1 SGHDT and CDR2 YYEEEE. Here the CDR3 DNA reads TGTGCCAGCAGCTTTACAGCTAGCGGGAGAGATACGCAGTATTTT. This codes for CASSFTASGRDTQYF.

To note about this clonotype: The junction departs from the called germline gene at one end, perhaps through a read error. The rearrangement joins TRBV28 to TRBJ2-1, with D perhaps TRBD1 (6 bases). This CDR3 is built from 15 residues. The germline CDR1 and CDR2 sequences are MDHEN and SYDVKM. The DNA of the CDR3 is TGTGCCAGCAGTAGGGGAACAGGGTTGTACAATGAGCGGTTCTTC. Encoded protein: CASSRGTGLYNERFF.

The chain combines TRBV12-3 or TRBV12-4 with TRBJ2-1, with D perhaps TRBD1 or TRBD2 (5 bases each). Trimming removed 5 bases at V and 0 bases at J, with 17 bases between. The CDR3 contains 17 residues. The CDR3 DNA reads TGTGCCAGCAGTAAGGATCGCTGGGGGAGCTCCTACAATGAGCAGTTCTTC. Its protein is CASSKDRWGSSYNEQFF.